Listed below are T cell receptor beta chains from one sample, sequenced in a study of identifying expanded T cells in peripheral blood. The protocol was immunoSEQ multiplex PCR, while the TCRdb copy is restricted to in-frame clones and leaves out a portion. This sample yields some 93,000 clones, of which roughly 90% are seen a single time; 4.5% to 7% belongs to the top ten. Sequencing was done on a sample of blood. The receptors derive from a person aged 18-70 years in good health. The CDR3 runs from the conserved cysteine through the conserved F or W. A D gene is named only where the DNA matches it firmly. A row's size may be missing; if present it is once, few, many or a size class.

size	J	D	V	CDR3	DNA
-	TRBJ2-3	TRBD2	TRBV6-1	CASSGPGTSFKDTQYF	TGTGCCAGCAGTGGCCCCGGGACTAGTTTTAAAGATACGCAGTATTTT
-	TRBJ2-5	TRBD1	TRBV5-1	CASSLTGGPQETQYF	TGCGCCAGCAGCCTGACAGGGGGCCCACAAGAGACCCAGTACTTC
few	TRBJ1-2	-	TRBV6-5	CASSPRRTANYGYTF	TGTGCCAGCAGTCCACGACGGACAGCAAACTATGGCTACACCTTC
-	TRBJ2-7	TRBD2	TRBV5-4	CASSLSGLAYEQYF	TGTGCCAGCAGCCTCTCGGGACTAGCCTACGAGCAGTACTTC
-	TRBJ2-1	TRBD2	TRBV9	CASSEGLAGGRGQFF	TGTGCCAGCAGCGAGGGACTAGCGGGAGGGAGGGGGCAGTTCTTC
-	TRBJ2-1	TRBD2	TRBV6-5	CASSYSGLARGNEQFF	TGTGCCAGCAGTTACTCGGGACTAGCGAGGGGAAATGAGCAGTTCTTC
once	TRBJ1-2	-	TRBV7-8	CATTGDLSYGYTF	TGTGCCACCACAGGCGACCTTAGCTATGGCTACACCTTC
-	TRBJ2-7	TRBD1	TRBV18	CASSPSIRDRKSVGTHEQYF	TGTGCCAGCTCACCAAGCATCCGGGACAGAAAGAGTGTCGGGACCCACGAGCAGTACTTC
-	TRBJ2-1	-	TRBV19	CASRVGRDSYNEQFF	TGTGCCAGTAGAGTCGGACGGGACTCCTACAATGAGCAGTTCTTC
-	TRBJ1-3	-	TRBV7-2	CASSFGAGNTIYF	TGTGCCAGCAGTTTCGGGGCTGGAAACACCATATATTTT
-	TRBJ1-1	-	TRBV18	CASSVSQGSTEAFF	TGTGCCAGCTCAGTAAGCCAAGGGAGCACTGAAGCTTTCTTT
-	TRBJ1-1	TRBD1	TRBV4-1	CASSHVRDRGLNTEAFF	TGCGCCAGCAGCCATGTCCGGGACAGGGGCTTGAACACTGAAGCTTTCTTT
-	TRBJ2-2	-	TRBV6-5	CASSRSAGELFF	TGTGCCAGCAGTCGCAGCGCCGGGGAGCTGTTTTTT
few	TRBJ2-5	TRBD1	TRBV5-4	CASSRSTGGGETQYF	TGTGCCAGCAGCCGATCGACAGGGGGCGGAGAGACCCAGTACTTC
-	TRBJ2-7	TRBD1	TRBV7-6	CASSLADRTNYEQYF	TGTGCCAGCAGCTTAGCGGACAGGACAAACTACGAGCAGTACTTC
-	TRBJ1-5	-	TRBV14	CASSHRLSNQPQHF	TGTGCCAGCAGCCACAGGTTAAGCAATCAGCCCCAGCATTTT
-	TRBJ1-3	TRBD1	TRBV19	CASSEDRAGNTIYF	TGTGCCAGTAGTGAAGACAGGGCTGGAAACACCATATATTTT
-	TRBJ1-2	-	TRBV7-8	CASSLLTGTNYGYTF	TGTGCCAGCAGCTTACTTACAGGGACTAACTATGGCTACACCTTC
-	TRBJ2-2	-	TRBV5-1	CASSLAGTSNTGELFF	TGCGCCAGCAGCTTGGCCGGGACCTCGAACACCGGGGAGCTGTTTTTT
-	TRBJ2-7	TRBD2	TRBV27	CASTDLFRRSGLASYEQYF	TGTGCCAGCACCGACTTATTCCGCCGCTCGGGACTAGCCTCCTACGAGCAGTACTTC
once	TRBJ2-3	-	TRBV7-3	CASSIPGIWDTQYF	TGTGCCAGCAGCATTCCGGGCATATGGGATACGCAGTATTTT
once	TRBJ1-4	-	TRBV7-9	CASSSTGGGRANEKLFF	TGTGCCAGCAGCTCGACGGGGGGAGGACGGGCTAATGAAAAACTGTTTTTT
-	TRBJ1-1	-	TRBV27	CASSLRGRTEAFF	TGTGCCAGCAGCCTCCGTGGGCGCACTGAAGCTTTCTTT
-	TRBJ1-4	TRBD1	TRBV27	CASSLSRDRGEKLFF	TGTGCCAGCAGTTTATCGAGGGACAGGGGGGAAAAACTGTTTTTT
once	TRBJ1-5	-	TRBV10-3	CAISEGGDNQPQHF	TGTGCCATCAGTGAGGGGGGGGACAATCAGCCCCAGCATTTT
-	TRBJ1-3	-	TRBV6-5	CASSERNSGNTIYF	TGTGCCAGCAGTGAACGGAACTCTGGAAACACCATATATTTT
-	TRBJ1-1	-	TRBV6-6	CASSYPTGLNTEAFF	TGTGCCAGCAGTTACCCGACAGGATTGAACACTGAAGCTTTCTTT
-	TRBJ1-1	-	TRBV7-8	CASSLVRGTEAFF	TGTGCCAGCAGCTTGGTGAGAGGGACTGAAGCTTTCTTT
-	TRBJ2-1	-	TRBV4-1	CASSQEYRGGYNEQFF	TGCGCCAGCAGCCAAGAGTACAGGGGGGGGTACAATGAGCAGTTCTTC
few	TRBJ2-2	-	TRBV10-1	CASSALGGGELFF	TGCGCCAGCAGTGCCTTGGGGGGCGGGGAGCTGTTTTTT
-	TRBJ2-1	TRBD1	TRBV7-8	CASRLTGGAGNEQFF	TGTGCCAGCAGGTTAACAGGGGGCGCGGGCAATGAGCAGTTCTTC
-	TRBJ2-3	-	TRBV10-3	CATAPGGLRDTQYF	TGTGCCACCGCCCCCGGGGGGCTGAGGGATACGCAGTATTTT
-	TRBJ2-7	-	TRBV29-1	CSVRGIVSYEQYF	TGCAGCGTGAGGGGGATTGTCTCCTACGAGCAGTACTTC
-	TRBJ1-2	-	TRBV2	CASSEGRQFYGYTF	TGTGCCAGCAGTGAAGGTCGCCAGTTTTATGGCTACACCTTC
-	TRBJ2-7	TRBD1	TRBV5-4	CASSFDRDRGKEQYF	TGTGCCAGCAGCTTCGACCGGGACAGGGGAAAGGAGCAGTACTTC
-	TRBJ1-2	TRBD1	TRBV5-5	CASRNPGGRRGGYTF	TGTGCCAGCAGGAACCCAGGGGGTCGACGGGGTGGCTACACCTTC
-	TRBJ1-5	-	TRBV28	CASSFPPSGVRGNQPQHF	TGTGCCAGCAGTTTCCCCCCGTCTGGAGTTCGTGGCAATCAGCCCCAGCATTTT
-	TRBJ2-3	TRBD2	TRBV10-3	CAISEFKRTSGGTDTQYF	TGTGCCATCAGTGAGTTTAAAAGGACTAGCGGGGGCACAGATACGCAGTATTTT
-	TRBJ2-3	-	TRBV9	CASSVDQRSFDTQYF	TGTGCCAGCAGCGTAGATCAGAGGAGCTTTGATACGCAGTATTTT
-	TRBJ2-7	-	TRBV12-5	CASGFAALEQYF	TGTGCTAGTGGTTTCGCCGCATTAGAGCAGTACTTC
-	TRBJ1-2	TRBD1	TRBV29-1	CSVETGANYGYTF	TGCAGCGTCGAGACAGGGGCTAACTATGGCTACACCTTC
-	TRBJ1-2	-	TRBV30	CAWSAYVAYGYTF	TGTGCCTGGAGTGCATATGTGGCCTATGGCTACACCTTC
-	TRBJ1-1	-	TRBV11-2	CASSLVPANTEAFF	TGTGCCAGCAGCTTAGTTCCGGCGAACACTGAAGCTTTCTTT
-	TRBJ2-3	TRBD2	TRBV10-3	CAIRPGGLAGRTDTQYF	TGTGCCATCAGACCCGGGGGACTAGCGGGACGCACAGATACGCAGTATTTT
-	TRBJ2-3	-	TRBV27	CASSLSLDRNTQYF	TGTGCCAGCAGTTTATCCCTGGACAGAAATACGCAGTATTTT
once	TRBJ2-5	-	TRBV11-2	CASSLEGGAETQYF	TGTGCCAGCAGCTTAGAGGGGGGGGCGGAGACCCAGTACTTC
-	TRBJ2-3	TRBD2	TRBV4-3	CASSQDGGRGVTDTQYF	TGCGCCAGCAGCCAAGACGGCGGGAGGGGGGTCACAGATACGCAGTATTTT
once	TRBJ1-1	-	TRBV7-9	CASSSGLLTEAFF	TGTGCCAGCAGCTCGGGACTCCTCACTGAAGCTTTCTTT
-	TRBJ1-3	-	TRBV27	CASSLGGATGNTIYF	TGTGCCAGCAGTTTAGGGGGGGCCACTGGAAACACCATATATTTT
-	TRBJ1-2	-	TRBV9	CASSGTDDYGYTF	TGTGCCAGCAGCGGCACAGATGACTATGGCTACACCTTC
-	TRBJ2-7	TRBD1	TRBV19	CASSTLGQGHEQYF	TGTGCCAGTAGCACCCTCGGACAGGGCCACGAGCAGTACTTC
-	TRBJ1-2	-	TRBV14	CASSQDQNRAGGGYTF	TGTGCCAGCAGCCAAGATCAAAACAGGGCAGGCGGTGGCTACACCTTC
-	TRBJ2-1	TRBD1	TRBV2	CASNGRQGPGYNEQFF	TGTGCCAGCAATGGGAGACAGGGACCGGGCTACAATGAGCAGTTCTTC
-	TRBJ2-1	-	TRBV7-6	CASSLRDRVTTAEQFF	TGTGCCAGCAGCTTACGCGATCGGGTCACAACTGCAGAGCAGTTCTTC
-	TRBJ2-7	-	TRBV19	CASSIRFQRGEQYF	TGTGCCAGTAGTATTAGGTTCCAAAGGGGCGAGCAGTACTTC
-	TRBJ2-7	TRBD2	TRBV6-4	CASSDWVAGGPYSYEQYF	TGTGCCAGCAGTGACTGGGTAGCGGGAGGGCCCTACTCCTACGAGCAGTACTTC
-	TRBJ2-1	TRBD2	TRBV10-3	CAISESPSGLFDEQFF	TGTGCCATCAGTGAGTCACCTAGCGGGTTATTTGATGAGCAGTTCTTC